This TCR beta chain was retrieved from a study of glioma-infiltrating T cells after dendritic cell vaccination. Study-level background: Samples are from glioblastoma patients in Phase I and II dendritic cell vaccine trials.

The time point is: after dendritic cell vaccination, including at tumor progression/relapse. The protocol was immunoSEQ multiplex PCR, while the TCRdb copy is restricted to in-frame clones and leaves out a portion. The sample records about 76,000 clones, 87% being singletons. Germline CDR1 reads SGHNT; CDR2 reads YENEEA. The CDR3 length is 17 residues. Trimming stripped 1 base from V and 2 bases from J, with 18 bases between. The rearrangement links TRBV11-3 to TRBJ2-7; the D gene is possibly TRBD2 (6 bases). This clonotype was sampled from a human donor with glioblastoma. The specimen was blood, collected after dendritic cell vaccination. The CDR3: CASSLANPRLDPYEQYF. The CDR3 nucleotides read TGTGCCAGCAGCTTAGCCAACCCTCGACTAGATCCCTACGAGCAGTACTTC.